This T cell receptor beta chain came from a study of breast tumors, draining lymph nodes, adjacent tissues. Study-level points and caveats: Tumor repertoires ranked between lymph nodes and nontumor tissue in diversity, with V and J gene preferences.

This CDR3 has 14 residues. The germline gives CDR1 SGHTA, CDR2 FQGNSA. V shed 1 base and J 5 bases; nucleotides not matched to a gene: 4. Breast cancer patients provided tissue from their axillary draining lymph nodes. TCRdb re-called the multiplex PCR reads with MiXCR, one entry per CDR3 protein. The profile covers about 200,000 distinct CDR3 sequences, with about 32% appearing a single time and 4.3% taken by the ten largest. This clonotype was recorded many times. What it binds is unknown. The specimen sequenced was axillary lymph node tissue. This TCR was recovered from a female donor with breast cancer. Some clones in this sample may be carry-over from other donors' samples. The rearrangement uses TRBV7-2 and TRBJ2-5; TRBD1 aligns across 7 bases. The CDR3 reads CASSLDKGAETQYF. CDR3 DNA: TGTGCCAGCAGCTTAGACAAGGGGGCGGAGACCCAGTACTTC. Complete variable domain (other parts from reference TRBV7-2 and TRBJ2-5): GAGVSQSPSNKVTEKGKDVELRCDPISGHTALYWYRQSLGQGLEFLIYFQGNSAPDKSGLPSDRFSAERTGGSVSTLTIQRTQQEDSAVYLCASSLDKGAETQYFGPGTRLLVL.